One sample yielded the 10 T cell receptor beta chains listed below, sequenced in a study of T cells after yellow fever vaccination. Via MiXCR, TCRdb re-called the 5' RACE reads, giving one row per CDR3 protein. Of some 600,000 distinct CDR3 sequences listed, roughly a sixth are singletons. Source: PBMCs, taken about 5 days after the first yellow fever vaccination. The receptors come from a man aged 18-30 years who received the YFV17D yellow fever vaccine.

This clonotype was observed a few times. This chain connects TRBV4-3 to TRBJ2-2; D remains ambiguous. Germline CDR1 LGHNA, CDR2 YSLEER. Trimming removed 3 bases at V and 6 bases at J, with 8 bases between. The CDR3 is 13 residues long. The chain's CDR3 is CASSHAGSGELFF. Here the CDR3 DNA reads TGCGCCAGCAGCCACGCAGGATCCGGGGAGCTGTTTTTT.

This rearrangement joins TRBV3-1 to TRBJ2-5; 15 bases map to TRBD2. CDR1 and CDR2 (germline): LGHDT, YNNKEL (reference sequence). This CDR3 comprises 19 residues. The V and J ends lost 0 bases and 5 bases, in that order; junction bases with no gene match: 10. CDR3 protein: CASSQDWTSGGGDKETQYF. CDR3 nucleotides: TGTGCCAGCAGCCAAGATTGGACTAGCGGGGGGGGAGATAAGGAGACCCAGTACTTC.

This chain uses TRBV6-2 or TRBV6-3 with TRBJ1-1; 9 nucleotides align to TRBD1. The CDR3 extends over 17 amino acids. V was clipped by 2 bases and J by 0 bases; unmatched bases: 7. Germline values: CDR1 MNHEY, CDR2 SVGEGT. This chain's CDR3 is CASSYPGQGPLNTEAFF. The CDR3 nucleotides read TGTGCCAGCAGTTACCCGGGACAGGGACCGTTGAACACTGAAGCTTTCTTT.

The CDR3 nucleotides read TGTGCCAGCAGCTCCCCCCTAGCGGGTTATTACAATGAGCAGTTCTTC. The encoded protein is CASSSPLAGYYNEQFF. The chain uses TRBV6-2 or TRBV6-3 and TRBJ2-1; 8 positions match TRBD2. The V gene's germline CDR1 is MNHEY and CDR2 SVGEGT. The CDR3 length is 16 residues. V dropped 6 bases and J dropped 4; count of bases not matched to a gene: 11.

A few counts support this clonotype. V gene TRBV7-2 combines with J gene TRBJ2-1; 10 nucleotides align to TRBD2. Unmatched junction bases numbered 3, after V lost 5 bases and J lost 2 bases. The CDR3 extends over 15 amino acids. In germline, CDR1 is SGHTA, CDR2 FQGNSA. CDR3 sequence (DNA): TGTGCCAGCAGCATAAGCGGGGGGGCCTACAATGAGCAGTTCTTC. It encodes CASSISGGAYNEQFF.

In this sample, this clonotype turned up a few times. The chain employs TRBV4-1 and TRBJ2-1; D possibly corresponds to TRBD2 (6 bases). Per germline, CDR1 MGHRA and CDR2 YSYEKL. V lost 1 base, J lost 2 bases, and 15 bases lay in between. The CDR3 spans 17 residues. The CDR3 spells CASSQVARLAPYNEQFF. The DNA for the CDR3 is TGCGCCAGCAGCCAAGTCGCTAGGCTAGCGCCCTACAATGAGCAGTTCTTC.

The sample holds many counts of this clonotype. The rearrangement uses TRBV5-1 and TRBJ2-5; a weak D match, TRBD1 (5 bases). V was cut by 3 bases and J by 1 base, with 7 bases left in between. The germline CDR1 and CDR2 sequences are SGHRS and YFSETQ. The CDR3 totals 13 residues. CDR3 coding DNA: TGCGCCAGCAGCTCGGACACCCAAGAGACCCAGTACTTC. This gives the protein CASSSDTQETQYF.

This clonotype came up a few times. Mismatch with germline at one junction end may stem from a read error. The chain couples TRBV2 to TRBJ2-5; unclear D gene. CDR1 and CDR2 (germline): SNHLY, FYNNEI. CDR3 length: 11 residues. CDR3 in amino acids: CASSVSESQYF. CDR3 DNA sequence: TGTGCCAGCAGTGTGTCAGAGTCCCAGTACTTC.

V is TRBV3-1 and J is TRBJ2-3, with a tentative D call TRBD2 (5 bases). Germline values: CDR1 LGHDT, CDR2 YNNKEL (reference sequence). Trimming pared 4 bases from V and 6 bases from J, leaving 17 bases between. CDR3 length equals 15 residues. CDR3 sequence: CASSRRVSLADTQYF. The CDR3 DNA sequence: TGTGCCAGCAGCCGGCGGGTTTCCCTGGCGGATACGCAGTATTTT.

Ten or more counts support this clonotype. V and J are TRBV5-6 and TRBJ2-3; D not resolved. The CDR3 runs to 18 residues. Trimming stripped 2 bases from V and 5 bases from J, with 24 bases between. Germline assignment: CDR1 SGHDT and CDR2 YYEEEE. The CDR3 nucleotides are TGTGCCAGCAGCTTTACGTTCGTAGGGCCAACGGTGGGAGATACGCAGTATTTT. Encoded protein: CASSFTFVGPTVGDTQYF.